Listed here are 11 T cell receptor beta chains from one sample, sequenced in a study of T cell responses to AZD1222 COVID-19 vaccine. Generated by immunoSEQ multiplex PCR, the TCRdb table keeps only in-frame clones and is missing some. The table shows some 47,000 clones, with 87% occurring only once. This specimen consisted of peripheral blood, obtained 28 days after the second AZD1222 dose. These receptors all stem from an adult who received the AZD1222 COVID-19 vaccine.

This chain links TRBV27 with TRBJ1-1, with D tentatively TRBD1 (5 bases). Germline V CDR1 and CDR2: MNHEY, SMNVEV (reference sequence). This CDR3 contains 13 residues. V gave up 4 bases and J gave up 2 bases, with 8 bases separating them. The CDR3 nucleotides are TGTGCCAGCAGTTCACAGGAAAACACTGAAGCTTTCTTT. Its protein product is CASSSQENTEAFF.

The chain joins TRBV6-1 to TRBJ2-2; D is undetermined. This CDR3 spans 16 amino acids. Germline V gene sequence: CDR1 MNHNS, CDR2 SASEGT. V lost 0 bases and J 6 bases, leaving 14 bases between the germline ends. CDR3 residues: CASSEAPPGGAGELFF. The CDR3 nucleotides are TGTGCCAGCAGTGAAGCGCCCCCGGGCGGCGCCGGGGAGCTGTTTTTT.

The genes are TRBV28 and TRBJ1-5; 7 bases are a match to TRBD1. V trimming: 6 bases; J trimming: 3 bases; junction bases outside the gene matches: 11. This CDR3 region has 16 residues. Per germline, CDR1 MDHEN and CDR2 SYDVKM. CDR3 DNA: TGTGCCAGCAGGAAGGGACAGCCCTATATCAATCAGCCCCAGCATTTT. Amino acids: CASRKGQPYINQPQHF.

The genes are TRBV5-6 and TRBJ2-7; D is possibly TRBD1 or TRBD2 (5 bases each). Trimming shortened V by 0 bases and J by 5 bases, and 12 bases separated the two germline ends. Germline-derived CDR1 and CDR2 are SGHDT and YYEEEE. This CDR3 region has 14 residues. CDR3 DNA: TGTGCCAGCAGCTTGGGTCCAGGGCGGGACGAGCAGTACTTC. It specifies CASSLGPGRDEQYF.

In its sample, this clone was seen once. The CDR3: CASSLLADGTEAFF. CDR3 nucleotide sequence: TGTGCCAGCAGCTTGTTGGCTGACGGCACTGAAGCTTTCTTT. V gene TRBV5-4 combines with J gene TRBJ1-1; D uncertain. Germline V gives CDR1 SGHNT, CDR2 YYREEE (reference sequence). The CDR3 extends over 14 amino acids. Trimming took off 1 base at V and 4 bases at J, with 11 bases between the two ends.

The chain links TRBV18 to TRBJ1-1; D uncertain. Germline loops: CDR1 KGHSH, CDR2 LQKENI. V was cut by 5 bases and J by 1 base, with 8 bases left in between. The CDR3 has 13 amino acids. The DNA for the CDR3 is TGTGCCAGCTCAGACACGCCGAACACTGAAGCTTTCTTT. Encoded protein: CASSDTPNTEAFF.

The chain joins TRBV19 to TRBJ2-1, with D tentatively TRBD2 (6 bases). V lost 3 bases, J lost 0 bases, and 12 bases lay in between. The germline V gene encodes CDR1 LNHDA and CDR2 SQIVND (reference sequence). The CDR3 spans 16 residues. The CDR3 DNA sequence: TGTGCCAGTAGTATGGGGCTAGCGAGCTCCTACAATGAGCAGTTCTTC. Its translation is CASSMGLASSYNEQFF. Filled out from reference TRBV19 and TRBJ2-1, the complete variable domain reads DGGITQSPKYLFRKEGQNVTLSCEQNLNHDAMYWYRQDPGQGLRLIYYSQIVNDFQKGDIAEGYSVSREKKESFPLTVTSAQKNPTAFYLCASSMGLASSYNEQFFGPGTRLTVL.

The V call is TRBV10-3, the J call TRBJ2-3; 8 bases line up with TRBD1. The CDR3 covers 16 residues. Germline V gene sequence: CDR1 ENHRY, CDR2 SYGVKD. Germline trimming cut 3 bases from V and 0 bases from J; bases unmatched to any gene: 5. The CDR3 nucleotides are TGTGCCATCAGTGATAACAGGGGGACTAGCACAGATACGCAGTATTTT. Protein: CAISDNRGTSTDTQYF.

The chain has TRBV6-1 and TRBJ2-2; 7 bases are shared with TRBD2. This CDR3 region has 16 residues. Germline V gene sequence: CDR1 MNHNS, CDR2 SASEGT. V gave up 2 bases and J gave up 4 bases; unmatched junction bases: 7. The CDR3 sequence: CASSENSLAATGELFF. CDR3 nucleotides: TGTGCCAGCAGTGAAAATTCGCTAGCGGCCACCGGGGAGCTGTTTTTT.

The J gene is TRBJ1-1, the V gene TRBV3-1 (or the pseudogene TRBV3-2), with a tentative D call TRBD1 (6 bases). The V gene's germline CDR1 is LGHDT and CDR2 YNNKEL (reference sequence). V lost 4 bases and J lost 5, with 14 bases in between. This CDR3 is built from 14 residues. CDR3 loop: CASSPVGGPTEAFF. For the CDR3, the DNA is TGTGCCAGCAGCCCGGTTGGGGGGCCGACTGAAGCTTTCTTT.

The CDR3 loop reads CASSSGTSLGNEQFF. The DNA of the CDR3 is TGTGCCAGCAGTTCAGGGACTAGCCTGGGCAATGAGCAGTTCTTC. The chain has TRBV2 and TRBJ2-1; 9 nucleotides match TRBD2. Germline CDR1 reads SNHLY; CDR2 reads FYNNEI. The CDR3 sequence is 15 residues long. V dropped 5 bases and J dropped 6; count of bases not matched to a gene: 8.